This T cell receptor (beta chain) is from a study of blood T cell repertoires in COVID-19. For the study at large: Material from acute and convalescent COVID-19 was sourced from the United States, Italy and Spain. Nucleic acid was either cDNA or gDNA, and it came from T cells, B-cell-depleted T cells, or PBMCs.

CDR3 length equals 12 residues. The V end was cut by 7 bases, the J end by 5 bases, with 8 bases between. In the original workflow: The assay estimated nucleated cells by amplifying reference gene primers. Sequencing used immunoSEQ multiplex PCR; TCRdb keeps in-frame clones, though not all of them. The D gene and trimming were derived from the DNA, and the V and J assignments and clone size from that table. This table holds around 120,000 clones, roughly 85% found once. V usage is TRBV12-3 or TRBV12-4 and J usage is TRBJ1-4, with D perhaps matching TRBD1 (5 bases). This receptor was taken from a human donor in a cohort sampled during active COVID-19. Sequencing input: peripheral blood. CDR3 protein: CASTRENEKLFF. The CDR3 DNA sequence: TGTGCCAGCACCAGGGAAAATGAAAAACTGTTTTTT.